These T cell receptor beta chains were read from a single sample in a study of control samples from healthy donors and cancer patients. Assay: immunoSEQ multiplex PCR; the TCRdb copy retains only in-frame clones and omits some. The sample yields some 120,000 clones, approximately 90% seen once. The sample was blood. These receptors originate from a man aged 18-30 years in good health. CDR3s leave out the opening cysteine and the closing phenylalanine or tryptophan. The D gene is left open where the match is weak. Size tells how often a clone was seen (once, few, many) or the class of an expanded clone, and some rows leave it out.

clone_size: .
v_call: TRBV30
d_call: .
cdr3_aa: ASTPGTYTEAF

clone_size: .
v_call: TRBV2
d_call: .
cdr3_aa: ASRGLGNTEAF

clone_size: .
v_call: TRBV27
d_call: .
cdr3_aa: ASSFPLATGNTIY

clone_size: .
v_call: TRBV28
d_call: .
cdr3_aa: ASSLNRGEKLF

clone_size: .
v_call: TRBV13
d_call: .
cdr3_aa: ASSSGDYGYT

clone_size: .
v_call: TRBV6-5
d_call: .
cdr3_aa: ASRRNTEAF

clone_size: .
v_call: TRBV9
d_call: TRBD2
cdr3_aa: ASSGAGAGGLDTQY

clone_size: .
v_call: TRBV4-1
d_call: .
cdr3_aa: ASSQNRAMNTEAF

clone_size: .
v_call: TRBV7-8
d_call: TRBD1
cdr3_aa: ASSHTTGGYQETQY

clone_size: .
v_call: TRBV9
d_call: .
cdr3_aa: ASSVAPASSYNSPLH

clone_size: .
v_call: TRBV5-1
d_call: .
cdr3_aa: ASSLDLGRNYGYT

clone_size: .
v_call: TRBV11-2
d_call: .
cdr3_aa: ASSLDWGRTGELF

clone_size: .
v_call: TRBV6-4
d_call: .
cdr3_aa: ASKGEGEGAEAF

clone_size: .
v_call: TRBV5-1
d_call: .
cdr3_aa: ASSLGGLRVSGNTIY

clone_size: .
v_call: TRBV30
d_call: TRBD1
cdr3_aa: AWSGTGGVGVGYT

clone_size: .
v_call: TRBV27
d_call: TRBD1
cdr3_aa: ASSRTGTGVALEKLF

clone_size: .
v_call: TRBV4-1
d_call: TRBD1
cdr3_aa: ASSQGQGANQPQH

clone_size: once
v_call: TRBV2
d_call: TRBD1
cdr3_aa: ASSGDRDGYT

clone_size: .
v_call: TRBV5-5
d_call: .
cdr3_aa: ASSAAGGYNQPQH

clone_size: .
v_call: TRBV11-2
d_call: .
cdr3_aa: ASSLEGRGIVDEQF

clone_size: .
v_call: TRBV19
d_call: .
cdr3_aa: ASSVVEGSEQY

clone_size: .
v_call: TRBV7-2
d_call: .
cdr3_aa: ASSLRPRGLGTDTQY